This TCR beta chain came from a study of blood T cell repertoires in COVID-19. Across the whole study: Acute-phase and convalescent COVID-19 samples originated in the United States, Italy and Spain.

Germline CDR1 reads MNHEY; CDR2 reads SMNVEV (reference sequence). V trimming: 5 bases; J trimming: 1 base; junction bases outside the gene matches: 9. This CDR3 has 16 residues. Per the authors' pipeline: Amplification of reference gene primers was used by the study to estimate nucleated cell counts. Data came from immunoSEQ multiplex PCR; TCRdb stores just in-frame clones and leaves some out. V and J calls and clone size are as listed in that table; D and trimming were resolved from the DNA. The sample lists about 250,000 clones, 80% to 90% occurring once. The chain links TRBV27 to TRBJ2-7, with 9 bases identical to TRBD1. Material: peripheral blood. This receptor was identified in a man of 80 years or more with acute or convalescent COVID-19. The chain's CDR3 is CASSLIPGQGSYEQYF. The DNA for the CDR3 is TGTGCCAGCAGTCTAATTCCGGGACAGGGTTCCTACGAGCAGTACTTC.